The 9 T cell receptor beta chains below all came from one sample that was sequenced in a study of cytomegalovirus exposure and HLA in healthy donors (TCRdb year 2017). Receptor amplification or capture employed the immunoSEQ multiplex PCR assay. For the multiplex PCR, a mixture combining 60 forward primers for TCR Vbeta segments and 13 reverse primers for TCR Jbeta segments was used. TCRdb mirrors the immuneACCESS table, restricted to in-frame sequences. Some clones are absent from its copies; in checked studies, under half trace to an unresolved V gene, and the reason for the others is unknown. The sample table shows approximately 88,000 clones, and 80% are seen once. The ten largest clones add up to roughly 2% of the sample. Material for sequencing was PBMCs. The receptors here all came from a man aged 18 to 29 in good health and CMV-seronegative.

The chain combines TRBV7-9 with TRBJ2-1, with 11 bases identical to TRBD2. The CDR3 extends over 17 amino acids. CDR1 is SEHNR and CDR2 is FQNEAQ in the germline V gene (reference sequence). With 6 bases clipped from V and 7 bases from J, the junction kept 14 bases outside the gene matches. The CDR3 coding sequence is TGTGCCAGCAGATTCCCGGCGGCTAGCGGGGGGAATAATGAGCAGTTCTTC. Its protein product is CASRFPAASGGNNEQFF.

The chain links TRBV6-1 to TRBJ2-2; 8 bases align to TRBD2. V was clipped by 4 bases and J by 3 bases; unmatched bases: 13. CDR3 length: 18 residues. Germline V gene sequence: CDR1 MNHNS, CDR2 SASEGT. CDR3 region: CASSGVNGGGRDTGELFF. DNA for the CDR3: TGTGCCAGCAGTGGAGTCAACGGGGGGGGTCGGGACACCGGGGAGCTGTTTTTT.

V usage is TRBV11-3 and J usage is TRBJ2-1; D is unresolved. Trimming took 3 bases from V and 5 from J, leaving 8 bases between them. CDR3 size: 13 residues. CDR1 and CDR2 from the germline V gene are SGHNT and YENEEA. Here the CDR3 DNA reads TGTGCCAGCAGCTTGGAGAACGACAATGAGCAGTTCTTC. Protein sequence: CASSLENDNEQFF. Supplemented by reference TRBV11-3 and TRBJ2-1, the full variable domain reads EAGVVQSPRYKIIEKKQPVAFWCNPISGHNTLYWYLQNLGQGPELLIRYENEEAVDDSQLPKDRFSAERLKGVDSTLKIQPAELGDSAVYLCASSLENDNEQFFGPGTRLTVL.

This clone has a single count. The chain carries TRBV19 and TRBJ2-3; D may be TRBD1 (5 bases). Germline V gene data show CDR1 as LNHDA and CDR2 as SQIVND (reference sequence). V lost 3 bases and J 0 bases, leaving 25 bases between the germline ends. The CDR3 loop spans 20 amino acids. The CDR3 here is CASSIARVSHPPMSTDTQYF. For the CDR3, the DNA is TGTGCCAGTAGTATCGCCAGGGTATCTCATCCCCCCATGAGCACAGATACGCAGTATTTT.

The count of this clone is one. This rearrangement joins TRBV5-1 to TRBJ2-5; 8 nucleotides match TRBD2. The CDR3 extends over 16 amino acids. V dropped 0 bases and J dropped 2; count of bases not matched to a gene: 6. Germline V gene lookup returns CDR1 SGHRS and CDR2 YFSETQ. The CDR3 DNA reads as TGCGCCAGCAGCTTGGAGGCGCGGGGGGTACAAGAGACCCAGTACTTC. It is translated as CASSLEARGVQETQYF.

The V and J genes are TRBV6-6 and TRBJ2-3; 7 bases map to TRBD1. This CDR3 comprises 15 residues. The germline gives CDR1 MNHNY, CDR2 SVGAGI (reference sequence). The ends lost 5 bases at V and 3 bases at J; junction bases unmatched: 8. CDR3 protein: CASSRGGRDTDTQYF. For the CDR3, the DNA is TGTGCCAGCAGTAGAGGGGGCCGGGATACAGATACGCAGTATTTT.

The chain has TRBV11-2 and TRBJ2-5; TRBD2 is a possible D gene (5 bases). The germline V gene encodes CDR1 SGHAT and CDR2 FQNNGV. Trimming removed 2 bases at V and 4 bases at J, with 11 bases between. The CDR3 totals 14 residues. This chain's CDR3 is CASSLSPGLETQYF. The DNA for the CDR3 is TGTGCCAGCAGCTTATCTCCGGGATTAGAGACCCAGTACTTC. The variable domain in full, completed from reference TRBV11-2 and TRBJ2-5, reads EAGVAQSPRYKIIEKRQSVAFWCNPISGHATLYWYQQILGQGPKLLIQFQNNGVVDDSQLPKDRFSAERLKGVDSTLKIQPAKLEDSAVYLCASSLSPGLETQYFGPGTRLLVL.

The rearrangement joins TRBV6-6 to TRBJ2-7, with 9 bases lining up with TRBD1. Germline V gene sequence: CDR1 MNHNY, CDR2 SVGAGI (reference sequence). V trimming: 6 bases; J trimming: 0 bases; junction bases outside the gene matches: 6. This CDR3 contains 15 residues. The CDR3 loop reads CASSVGQGSSYEQYF. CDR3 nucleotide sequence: TGTGCCAGCAGCGTCGGACAGGGGAGCTCCTACGAGCAGTACTTC.

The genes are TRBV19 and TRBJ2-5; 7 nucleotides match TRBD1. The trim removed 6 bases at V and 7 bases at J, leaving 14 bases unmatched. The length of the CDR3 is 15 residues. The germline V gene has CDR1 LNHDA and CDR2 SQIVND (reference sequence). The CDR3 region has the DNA TGTGCCAGTAGCATGGACAGGACGTTACAGGGGACCCAGTACTTC. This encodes CASSMDRTLQGTQYF.